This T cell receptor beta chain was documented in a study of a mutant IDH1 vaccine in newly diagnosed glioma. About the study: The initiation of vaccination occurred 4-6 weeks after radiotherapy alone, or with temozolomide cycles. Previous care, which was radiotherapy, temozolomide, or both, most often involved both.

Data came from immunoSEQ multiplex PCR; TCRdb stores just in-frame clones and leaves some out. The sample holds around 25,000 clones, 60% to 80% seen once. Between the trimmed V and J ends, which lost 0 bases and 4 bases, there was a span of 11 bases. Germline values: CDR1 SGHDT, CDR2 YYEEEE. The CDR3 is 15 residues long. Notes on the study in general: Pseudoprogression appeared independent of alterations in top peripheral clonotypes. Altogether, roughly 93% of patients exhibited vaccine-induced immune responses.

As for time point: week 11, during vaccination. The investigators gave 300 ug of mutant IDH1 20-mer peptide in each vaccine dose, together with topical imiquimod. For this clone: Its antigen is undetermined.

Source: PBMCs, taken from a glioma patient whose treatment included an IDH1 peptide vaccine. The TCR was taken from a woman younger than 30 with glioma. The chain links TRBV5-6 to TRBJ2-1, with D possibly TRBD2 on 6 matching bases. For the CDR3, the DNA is TGTGCCAGCAGCTTGGTGGACGGGGGTTACAATGAGCAGTTCTTC. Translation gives CASSLVDGGYNEQFF.